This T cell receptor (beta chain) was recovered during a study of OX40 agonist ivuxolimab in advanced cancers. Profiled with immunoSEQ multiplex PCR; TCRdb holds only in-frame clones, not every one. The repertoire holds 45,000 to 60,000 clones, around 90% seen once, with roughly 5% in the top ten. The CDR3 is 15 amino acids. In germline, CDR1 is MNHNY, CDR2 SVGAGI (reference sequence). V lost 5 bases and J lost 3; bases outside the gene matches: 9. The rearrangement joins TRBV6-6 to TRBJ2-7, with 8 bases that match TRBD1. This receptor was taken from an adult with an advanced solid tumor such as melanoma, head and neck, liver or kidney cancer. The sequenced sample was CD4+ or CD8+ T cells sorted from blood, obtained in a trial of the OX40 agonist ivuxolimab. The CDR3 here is CASSITGTGVYEQYF. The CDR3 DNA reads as TGTGCCAGCAGTATAACCGGGACAGGTGTCTACGAGCAGTACTTC.